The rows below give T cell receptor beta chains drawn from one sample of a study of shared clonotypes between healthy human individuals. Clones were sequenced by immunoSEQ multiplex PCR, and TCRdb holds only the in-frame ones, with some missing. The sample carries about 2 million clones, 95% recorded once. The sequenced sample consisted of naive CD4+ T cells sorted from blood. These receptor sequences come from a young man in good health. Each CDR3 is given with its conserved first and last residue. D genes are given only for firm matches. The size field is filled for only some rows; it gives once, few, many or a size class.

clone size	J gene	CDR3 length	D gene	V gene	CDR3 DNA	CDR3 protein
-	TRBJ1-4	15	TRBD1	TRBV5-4	TGTGCCAGCAGCGGTGACAGGGTAGCAGGCGAAAAACTGTTTTTT	CASSGDRVAGEKLFF
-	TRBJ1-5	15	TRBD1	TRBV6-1	TGTGCCAGCAGTCCCGACAGGGCGAGGGGTCAGCCCCAGCATTTT	CASSPDRARGQPQHF
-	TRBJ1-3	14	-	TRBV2	TGTGCCAGCAGTGAACCAGGGAGGGGAAACACCATATATTTT	CASSEPGRGNTIYF
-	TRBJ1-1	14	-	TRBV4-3	TGCGCCAGCAGCCCCAGACCCCTAAACACTGAAGCTTTCTTT	CASSPRPLNTEAFF
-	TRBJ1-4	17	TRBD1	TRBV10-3	TGTGCCATCAGTGCTGGGACAGGGGGAGGGAAGAGTGAAAAACTGTTTTTT	CAISAGTGGGKSEKLFF
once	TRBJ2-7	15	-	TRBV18	TGTGCCAGCTCACCACCAGGCGAGGGTTCTTACGAGCAGTACTTC	CASSPPGEGSYEQYF
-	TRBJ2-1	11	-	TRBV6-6	TGTGCCAGCAGTTCCGGGCTTGAGCAGTTCTTC	CASSSGLEQFF
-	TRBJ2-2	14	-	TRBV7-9	TGTGCCAGCAGCCCCTTTGGGGTCACCGGGGAGCTGTTTTTT	CASSPFGVTGELFF
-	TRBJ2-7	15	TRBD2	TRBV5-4	TGTGCCAGCAGCCCCCCGGGGGGGAGTAGGCCCGAGCAGTACTTC	CASSPPGGSRPEQYF
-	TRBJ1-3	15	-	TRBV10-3	TGTGCCATCAGTACTTCTGAGCCCCCTGGAAACACCATATATTTT	CAISTSEPPGNTIYF
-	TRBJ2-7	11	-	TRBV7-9	TGTGCCAGCAGCCACAGCTACGAGCAGTACTTC	CASSHSYEQYF
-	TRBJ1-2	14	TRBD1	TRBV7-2	TGTGCCAGCAGCTTAGACAGGGGGCTGGAAGGCTACACCTTC	CASSLDRGLEGYTF
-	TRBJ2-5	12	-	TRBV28	TGTGCCACCGGGACACGACAGGAGACCCAGTACTTC	CATGTRQETQYF
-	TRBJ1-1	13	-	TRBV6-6	TGTGCCAGCAGTTACGGGAGGGACACTGAAGCTTTCTTT	CASSYGRDTEAFF
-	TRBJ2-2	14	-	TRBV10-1	TGCGCCAGCAGCGGAACAGGGAACACCGGGGAGCTGTTTTTT	CASSGTGNTGELFF
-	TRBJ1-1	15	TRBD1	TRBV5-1	TGCGCCAGCAGCTCTAAATCAGGGGGCAACACTGAAGCTTTCTTT	CASSSKSGGNTEAFF
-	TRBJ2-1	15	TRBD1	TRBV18	TGTGCCAGCTCACCTCCAGGACAGGGTCACAATGAGCAGTTCTTC	CASSPPGQGHNEQFF
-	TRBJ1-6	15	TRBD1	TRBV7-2	TGTGCCAGCAGCTTATCCGGGACAGGTCATTCACCCCTCCACTTT	CASSLSGTGHSPLHF
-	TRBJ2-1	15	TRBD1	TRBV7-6	TGTGCCAGCAGCTTAGGGCAGGGGGCGAGAAATGAGCAGTTCTTC	CASSLGQGARNEQFF
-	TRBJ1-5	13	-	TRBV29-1	TGCAGCGTTGAAGGGGACCCGAGGCAGCCCCAGCATTTT	CSVEGDPRQPQHF
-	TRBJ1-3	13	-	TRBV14	TGTGCCAGCAGCCACGTTGCTGGAAACACCATATATTTT	CASSHVAGNTIYF
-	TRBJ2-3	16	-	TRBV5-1	TGCGCCAGCAGCTGGGGAGGTGTGGGGTTCACAGATACGCAGTATTTT	CASSWGGVGFTDTQYF
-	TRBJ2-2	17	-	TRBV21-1	TGTGCCAGCAGCAAACCGACCGGGACGCATAACACCGGGGAGCTGTTTTTT	CASSKPTGTHNTGELFF
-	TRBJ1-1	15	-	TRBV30	TGTGCCTGGAGTGTATTGCGGGCCGGCCCGACTGAAGCTTTCTTT	CAWSVLRAGPTEAFF
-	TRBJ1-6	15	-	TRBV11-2	TGTGCCAGCAGCCCAATGGGGACGCCGGGGTCACCCCTCCACTTT	CASSPMGTPGSPLHF
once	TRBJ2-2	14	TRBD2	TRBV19	TGTGCCAGTACCCAGCTAGCGGGAGCCGGGGAGCTGTTTTTT	CASTQLAGAGELFF
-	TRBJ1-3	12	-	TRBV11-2	TGTGCCAGCAGCTTCTTGGACGACACCATATATTTT	CASSFLDDTIYF
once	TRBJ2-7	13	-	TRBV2	TGTGCCAGCAGTGGGGGGCCGTGGGACGAGCAGTACTTC	CASSGGPWDEQYF